This T cell receptor beta chain was retrieved from a study of blood T cell repertoires in COVID-19. Looking at the study overall: The study drew acute and convalescent COVID-19 samples from the United States, Italy and Spain. T cells, B-cell-depleted T cells, or PBMCs provided the cDNA or gDNA that served as material.

Authors' data handling: Researchers report that nucleated cell counts were estimated from reference gene primer amplification. Using immunoSEQ multiplex PCR, the repertoire was profiled, and TCRdb retains in-frame clones only, with some absent. D and trimming come from the DNA, and the V and J calls and clone size come from that table. The sample yields roughly 280,000 clones, 75% to 90% seen once. Germline V gene lookup returns CDR1 SGDLS and CDR2 YYNGEE. Trimming took 0 bases from V and 4 from J, leaving 11 bases between them. CDR3 length: 15 residues. This chain joins TRBV9 and TRBJ1-5; D unclear. Input material: peripheral blood. The TCR sequence derives from a middle-aged man with acute or convalescent COVID-19. The CDR3 DNA reads TGTGCCAGCAGCGTAGGGAGCAGCAATAATCAGCCCCAGCATTTT. It codes for CASSVGSSNNQPQHF. Filled out from reference TRBV9 and TRBJ1-5, the complete variable domain reads DSGVTQTPKHLITATGQRVTLRCSPRSGDLSVYWYQQSLDQGLQFLIQYYNGEERAKGNILERFSAQQFPDLHSELNLSSLELGDSALYFCASSVGSSNNQPQHFGDGTRLSIL.